This is a list of T cell receptor beta chains from one sample in a study of blood T cells in healthy people across ages. TCRdb recomputed calls from the 5' RACE reads with MiXCR, one row per CDR3 protein. This sample yields about 280,000 distinct CDR3 sequences, of which roughly 29% are seen a single time; about 30% belongs to the top ten. The source material was blood. The receptors stem from a woman in her seventies in good health. Each CDR3 is given with its conserved first and last residue.

v_gene	j_gene	CDR3aa
TRBV10-3	TRBJ2-5	CAISEWTGETQYF
TRBV29-1	TRBJ1-5	CSVGTRDQPQHF
TRBV4-2	TRBJ2-5	CASSPREQQETQYF
TRBV7-2	TRBJ2-4	CASSLPGTVKNIQYF
TRBV28	.	CASRRGQGAYEQYF
TRBV15	TRBJ2-5	CATSSTGRLQETQYF
TRBV28	TRBJ2-3	CASSLQSGTDTRYF
TRBV20-1	TRBJ2-7	CSARGSSANNEQYF
TRBV29-1	TRBJ2-2	CSVGPSANTGELFF
TRBV19	.	CASSKQTSGVINEQFF
TRBV28	TRBJ2-5	CASSSGGIFLEQYF